The TCR beta chain under discussion was sequenced for a study of blood T cells in healthy people across ages. Looking at the study overall: The template switching approach captured approximately one barcoded beta molecule for every two T cells.

A J-beta primer mix and a sample-barcoded 5' primer were used in a second PCR of about 7 to 12 cycles. Each CDR3 protein gets one entry after TCRdb re-called the 5' RACE reads with MiXCR. The table records roughly 680,000 distinct CDR3 sequences, around 49% of them present only once. The trim removed 3 bases at V and 5 bases at J, leaving 12 bases unmatched. Germline CDR1 DFQATT, CDR2 SNEGSKA (reference sequence). The CDR3 is 17 residues long. The chain couples TRBV20-1 to TRBJ2-5, with TRBD2 identical over 13 bases. This receptor was identified in a woman aged 55-70 years in good health. The specimen was blood. Here the CDR3 DNA reads TGCAGTGCTAGTCCAGACCGCCGGACTAGCGGGAGTGAGACCCAGTACTTC. Its protein is CSASPDRRTSGSETQYF.